Here is one T cell receptor beta chain with its context. This entry comes from a study of blood T cell repertoires in COVID-19. About the study: The samples span acute and convalescent COVID-19 from the United States, Italy and Spain.

CDR3 length equals 15 residues. Germline values: CDR1 KGHDR, CDR2 SFDVKD. V shed 7 bases and J shed 0 bases, with 13 bases lying between them. The study recruited people aged 18 to 89 years across about 25 US areas. Using immunoSEQ multiplex PCR, the repertoire was profiled, and TCRdb retains in-frame clones only, with some absent. The sample yields about 200,000 clones, roughly 86% seen once. The origin of this receptor is a woman in her thirties or forties in a cohort exposed to, infected with or recovered from COVID-19 (not recorded which). V and J are TRBV24-1 and TRBJ2-3; tentative D call: TRBD2 (6 bases). Sequencing input: PBMCs or T cells enriched from blood (not recorded which). CDR3 amino acids: CATSIAETSTDTQYF. Here the CDR3 DNA reads TGTGCCACCAGCATAGCGGAGACTAGCACAGATACGCAGTATTTT.